The T cell receptor beta chain under discussion was sequenced for a study of T cell clonality in common variable immunodeficiency. Both groups were predominantly of Caucasian heritage. CVID subjects had received replacement immunoglobulin for at least one year. Assay used: immunoSEQ multiplex PCR; TCRdb lists only in-frame clones, some missing. Listed here are 25,000 to 30,000 clones without any singletons, the top ten holding 3.1%. After removal of 0 bases from V and 4 bases from J, the junction contained 4 bases not matched to a gene. Looked up from germline, CDR1 is SGHRS and CDR2 is YFSETQ. The CDR3 contains 15 residues. The study's findings and limits: In common variable immunodeficiency, TCR beta chains reportedly carried fewer deletions and N-nucleotide insertions.

The table lists this clone with many counts. Its specificity is not known. The read comes to an end 3 residues before the CDR3 does, leaving the germline J gene to fill in the end. The V gene is TRBV5-1, the J gene TRBJ1-2; 9 bases are shared with TRBD1. Sequenced input: peripheral blood mononuclear cells. This receptor was taken from a human donor with common variable immunodeficiency. The sequenced part of the CDR3 DNA is TGCGCCAGCAGCTTGGTGGGGACAGGGACCTATGGC. Its protein is CASSLVGTGTYG. The whole CDR3 sequence is CASSLVGTGTYGYTF.